The present entry profiles one T cell receptor beta chain with its context. This sample is part of a study of blood T cell repertoires in COVID-19. Study-level information: Nucleic acid was either cDNA or gDNA, and it came from T cells, B-cell-depleted T cells, or PBMCs.

The germline CDR1 and CDR2 sequences are SGHNT and YYREEE (reference sequence). The CDR3 contains 15 residues. With 3 bases clipped from V and 3 bases from J, the junction kept 6 bases outside the gene matches. Original processing methods: The authors estimated nucleated cell counts from reference gene primer amplification. Sequencing used immunoSEQ multiplex PCR; TCRdb keeps in-frame clones, though not all of them. That table supplies the V and J calls and clone size; D and trimming were determined from the DNA. Seen here are around 92,000 clones, about 91% observed once, and the top ten hold around 5%.

The material sequenced was peripheral blood. The TCR originated in a woman of 80 years or more with active COVID-19. V usage is TRBV5-4 and J usage is TRBJ2-7; TRBD1 agrees at 10 bases. This CDR3 reads CASSSSRDRGYEQYF. The CDR3 DNA follows: TGTGCCAGCAGCTCGTCCCGGGACAGGGGCTACGAGCAGTACTTC.